This T cell receptor beta chain was identified in a study of glioma-infiltrating T cells listed by TCRdb under 2016. A note on the overall study: The study sequenced TCR alpha- and beta-chain repertoires from glioma tissue, from non-neoplastic brain tissue and from matched peripheral blood mononuclear cells. To gauge divergence between tissue and blood T-cell populations, every tissue-infiltrating repertoire was compared against the peripheral blood repertoire from the same patient. The paired cohort was made up of three low-grade glioma patients, seven to nine primary glioblastoma patients and three non-glioma patients who contributed non-neoplastic brain tissue. On the study overall, not on this receptor specifically: Small numbers underpinned the group comparisons: roughly 8 glioblastoma patients, three low-grade glioma patients and three non-neoplastic patients. Very few CDR3 sequences were found to be shared between tissue and blood, and this scarcity was attributed to high CDR3 diversity and limited sampling. In non-neoplastic patients, VJ-independent divergence between tissue and blood fell below expectation, whereas in all gliomas, and especially in low-grade gliomas, the divergence rose above expectation.

There are many counts of this clonotype. Its antigen target is currently unknown. Base qualities were left out, and no much larger clone turns up one base away. TCR alpha and beta CDR3 regions were amplified with the iRepertoire nested amplicon-rescue multiplex PCR (arm-PCR) platform from RNA. The input for one-step reverse transcription and amplification was 100-400 ng of tissue mRNA or PBMC total RNA. Following bead purification, Illumina adapters were added by a secondary multiplex PCR, and libraries between 200 and 400 bp were gel-purified. The libraries contained internal 6-nucleotide barcodes that were used for demultiplexing. Sequencing of the libraries was done on an Illumina MiSeq using 2x220 or 2x250 nucleotide paired-end reads. From the authors' description of their analysis: Paired reads were merged using FLASH 1.2.11 and were aligned to the GRCh37 human genome using BWA-MEM, after which TRA and TRB reads were extracted. An IMGT-derived reference of cassette sequences and CDR3 motifs, with pseudogenes included, was used for V and J assignment. Reads were translated in three frames, and productive CDR3s were defined as those with a C...FGXG motif and no stop codons. Unique combinations of V-J cassette pair and CDR3 amino acid sequence were defined as clonotypes. Reads were filtered by Hamming distance, with the threshold set by the sequence error rate of each sample in mapped regions. The public sequencing data were trimmed at Q25 with fastp and processed into clonotypes with MiXCR by TCRdb, which kept only in-frame beta chains. Each record represents a unique CDR3 protein, reported with the most common genes and DNA among its rows. For this entry, the V and J calls and clone size follow TCRdb and not the study's own pipeline. This sample lists approximately 130,000 distinct CDR3 sequences; under 25% were detected once. Roughly a quarter of the sample lies in the top ten.

Input material: glioma tissue, nonneoplastic brain tissue, or PBMCs (not recorded which). The sequence derives from a human donor with low-grade glioma or glioblastoma, undergoing nonglioma brain surgery, or in good health (not recorded which).

CDR3 loop: CASSYGMPGEAFF. In nucleotides, the sequence is TGTGCCAGCAGTTACGGTATGCCAGGAGAAGCTTTCTTT. The chain links TRBV6-6 with TRBJ1-1; no D segment can be confidently identified. The CDR3, from cysteine to phenylalanine, totals 13 residues. Of all the DNA, just the CDR3 is kept, 39 bases in frame from base 1. The germline V gene (reference sequence) specifies MNHNY as CDR1 and SVGAGI as CDR2. V gives up 2 bases and J gives up 8 bases, and the segment between their germline ends measures 12 bases.